The 19 T cell receptor beta chains listed next were all sequenced from one sample in a study of a mutant IDH1 vaccine in newly diagnosed glioma. Sample time point: week 35, safety follow-up. Doses of 300 ug of mutant IDH1 20-mer peptide were given with topical imiquimod. Their target antigens are unknown. Produced via immunoSEQ multiplex PCR; TCRdb's table is partial and in-frame only. The repertoire holds fewer than 45,000 clones, 81% seen once, with approximately 4.7% in the top ten. The sequenced sample was PBMCs, obtained from a glioma patient whose treatment included an IDH1 peptide vaccine. The receptors shown here come from a woman in her 40s with glioma. Some clones in this sample may be carry-over from other donors' samples.

The count of this clone is one. V and J are TRBV6-6 and TRBJ2-1; D gene ambiguous. This CDR3 has 12 amino acids. Germline-derived CDR1 and CDR2 are MNHNY and SVGAGI (reference sequence). The V end was cut by 5 bases, the J end by 7 bases, with 9 bases between. In DNA form, the CDR3 reads TGTGCCAGCAGTGTTAGCAGTAATGAGCAGTTCTTC. This translates into CASSVSSNEQFF.

This clone was counted once. This chain joins TRBV28 and TRBJ1-2; D might be TRBD1 (5 bases). The CDR3 is 13 residues long. With 8 bases removed from V and 8 bases from J, the gap between germline ends came to 18 bases. Germline CDR1 and CDR2: MDHEN and SYDVKM. DNA of the CDR3: TGTGCCAGCCTCGAAGGTGACTGGGGCGGCTACACCTTC. Translation gives CASLEGDWGGYTF.

In its sample, this clone was seen once. The chain uses TRBV10-3 and TRBJ2-6; the D gene is possibly TRBD2 (5 bases). CDR3 length: 16 residues. CDR1 is ENHRY and CDR2 is SYGVKD in the germline V gene. Trimming cost V 7 bases and J 4 bases, with 17 bases left between them. The CDR3 loop reads CAITGNGLAGANVLTF. CDR3 coding DNA: TGTGCCATCACCGGGAATGGGCTCGCCGGGGCCAACGTCCTGACTTTC.

This clone was seen more than once but under ten times. The chain uses TRBV5-6 and TRBJ1-5; no firm D call. V was shortened by 1 base and J by 4 bases, with 12 bases between the two germline ends. From germline, CDR1 is SGHDT and CDR2 YYEEEE. The CDR3 is 15 amino acids. The CDR3 here is CASSLMTHQNQPQHF. CDR3 nucleotides: TGTGCCAGCAGCTTGATGACTCATCAGAATCAGCCCCAGCATTTT.

The chain uses TRBV19 and TRBJ2-5; D possibly corresponds to TRBD1 (5 bases). The V and J ends lost 6 bases and 5 bases respectively, with 7 bases between them. The CDR3 extends over 11 amino acids. The germline CDR1 and CDR2 sequences are LNHDA and SQIVND (reference sequence). As DNA, the CDR3 is TGTGCCAGTAGGGGGCAGGAGACCCAGTACTTC. It is translated as CASRGQETQYF.

The chain uses TRBV7-2 and TRBJ1-3, with a weak D call TRBD1 (5 bases). Germline V gene data show CDR1 as SGHTA and CDR2 as FQGNSA. Trimming took off 5 bases at V and 4 bases at J, with 12 bases between the two ends. The CDR3 loop spans 14 amino acids. CDR3 DNA sequence: TGTGCCAGCAGCCTACAGGCACTGGGAAACACCATATATTTT. As protein: CASSLQALGNTIYF.

CDR3 sequence reads: CASSRILTLNTEAFF. CDR3 coding DNA: TGTGCCAGCAGTCGAATACTGACCCTAAACACTGAAGCTTTCTTT. The V gene is TRBV6-5, the J gene TRBJ1-1; D unclear. The CDR3 is 15 amino acids. The germline V gene encodes CDR1 MNHEY and CDR2 SVGAGI. V lost 5 bases and J 2 bases, leaving 15 bases between the germline ends.

The gene calls are TRBV7-2 and TRBJ2-7; no firm D call. Between the trimmed V and J ends, which lost 2 bases and 2 bases, there was a span of 16 bases. The CDR3 spans 16 residues. Germline V CDR1 and CDR2: SGHTA, FQGNSA. The CDR3 loop reads CASSLFLGSGAYEQYF. As DNA, the CDR3 is TGTGCCAGCAGCTTATTTTTAGGGTCCGGAGCCTACGAGCAGTACTTC.

The chain combines TRBV15 with TRBJ1-5; D is uncertain. The CDR3 has 13 residues. Germline V CDR1 and CDR2: LNHNV, YYDKDF (reference sequence). V lost 1 base and J lost 4, with 5 bases in between. CDR3 amino acids: CATSRVLNQPQHF. In DNA form, the CDR3 reads TGTGCCACCAGCAGAGTACTTAATCAGCCCCAGCATTTT.

The rearrangement uses TRBV5-4 and TRBJ2-7; unclear D gene. Per germline, CDR1 SGHNT and CDR2 YYREEE (reference sequence). This CDR3 has 14 residues. V shed 0 bases and J shed 2 bases, with 9 bases lying between them. The DNA for the CDR3 is TGTGCCAGCAGCTTGGAAGCCTCTCCCTACGAGCAGTACTTC. It is translated as CASSLEASPYEQYF.

This clone was counted only a few times. The chain uses TRBV19 and TRBJ2-1; 7 bases are shared with TRBD1. V was pared by 5 bases and J by 3 bases, with 7 bases of the junction left unmatched. Looked up from germline, CDR1 is LNHDA and CDR2 is SQIVND (reference sequence). This CDR3 has 15 amino acids. In nucleotides, the CDR3 is TGTGCCAGTAGTCCCGACAGGGAAGTCTACAATGAGCAGTTCTTC. Encoded protein: CASSPDREVYNEQFF.

The gene calls are TRBV9 and TRBJ2-6; 9 bases are shared with TRBD2. J gave up 2 bases and V 4 bases, and 10 bases lay outside the gene matches. CDR1 is SGDLS and CDR2 is YYNGEE in the germline V gene. The CDR3 extends over 18 amino acids. The CDR3 sequence: CASSTGPTSGTGANVLTF. CDR3 DNA sequence: TGTGCCAGCAGCACCGGCCCGACTAGCGGAACTGGGGCCAACGTCCTGACTTTC.

V usage is TRBV6-6 and J usage is TRBJ2-7; D is ambiguous. The germline V gene has CDR1 MNHNY and CDR2 SVGAGI (reference sequence). Trimming pared 6 bases from V and 3 bases from J, leaving 15 bases between. The CDR3 consists of 14 residues. The CDR3 spells CASSPTEVHYEQYF. In DNA form, the CDR3 reads TGTGCCAGCAGCCCAACAGAAGTCCACTACGAGCAGTACTTC.

This rearrangement joins TRBV9 to TRBJ2-2; TRBD1 aligns across 7 bases. V dropped 1 base and J dropped 6; count of bases not matched to a gene: 6. CDR3 size: 15 residues. Germline V gene sequence: CDR1 SGDLS, CDR2 YYNGEE. In DNA, the CDR3 is TGTGCCAGCAGCGTAAGACAGGGTTATCCCGGGGAGCTGTTTTTT. Its translation is CASSVRQGYPGELFF.

This clone was picked up one time. The rearrangement joins TRBV5-1 to TRBJ2-3; 7 bases fit TRBD1. CDR1 is SGHRS and CDR2 is YFSETQ in the germline V gene. The CDR3 length is 14 residues. The V segment lost 4 bases and the J segment 4 bases; nucleotides outside the gene matches: 6. CDR3: CASSTQGDPDTQYF. The CDR3 nucleotides read TGCGCCAGCAGCACTCAGGGGGATCCAGATACGCAGTATTTT.

The CDR3 region has the DNA TGCGCCAGCAGCCAAGATCGTGACGGCCTCTACGAGCAGTACTTC. Translation gives CASSQDRDGLYEQYF. The V call is TRBV4-3, the J call TRBJ2-7, with no clear D. CDR3 length equals 15 residues. Germline V gene lookup returns CDR1 LGHNA and CDR2 YSLEER. The V end lost 0 bases, the J end lost 3 bases, and 12 bases lay between the germline ends.

The V and J genes are TRBV5-1 and TRBJ1-2; D gene ambiguous. The CDR3 is made up of 15 amino acids. The germline V gene has CDR1 SGHRS and CDR2 YFSETQ. The V end was cut by 3 bases, the J end by 4 bases, with 16 bases between. Here the CDR3 reads CASSSSGDAPYGYTF. CDR3 sequence (DNA): TGCGCCAGCAGCTCTTCCGGAGATGCCCCCTATGGCTACACCTTC.

V gene TRBV7-9 combines with J gene TRBJ2-3; possibly TRBD2 for D (7 bases). The CDR3 has 16 amino acids. CDR1 is SEHNR and CDR2 is FQNEAQ in the germline V gene (reference sequence). Trimming stripped 5 bases from V and 4 bases from J, with 19 bases between. The CDR3 is CASSPPGGTGADTQYF. CDR3 DNA sequence: TGTGCCAGCAGCCCCCCGGGGGGCACGGGGGCAGATACGCAGTATTTT.

The chain recombines TRBV7-9 with TRBJ2-5; no clear D gene. Trimming removed 5 bases from V and 5 bases from J, with 6 bases in between. The CDR3 has 11 amino acids. Germline loops: CDR1 SEHNR, CDR2 FQNEAQ (reference sequence). This CDR3 reads CASSVLETQYF. CDR3 bases: TGTGCCAGCAGCGTCCTTGAGACCCAGTACTTC.